This TCR beta chain was sequenced for a study of T cell responses to AZD1222 COVID-19 vaccine. Study outcomes and limitations: A mostly white British donor set with more females was recruited, and clonal diversity was possibly underestimated. Researchers report vaccine-associated CD4 TCRs spanning spike, with dominance at 160-218 and 743-854.

Trimming took 3 bases from V and 4 from J, leaving 7 bases between them. This CDR3 has 13 residues. Germline loops: CDR1 SGHVS, CDR2 FQNEAQ. Of note for this clone: Its antigen is unidentified.

Using immunoSEQ multiplex PCR, the repertoire was profiled, and TCRdb retains in-frame clones only, with some absent. The sample gives about 170,000 clones, around 90% of which show up once; around 3% is in the top ten. The TCR sequence derives from an adult in good health. Sequencing was performed on peripheral blood, taken on day 0 of AZD1222 vaccination. This rearrangement joins TRBV7-8 to TRBJ1-5; weak D call: TRBD1 (6 bases). CDR3 DNA sequence: TGTGCCAGCAGCTTCCAGGGGAATCAGCCCCAGCATTTT. Protein sequence: CASSFQGNQPQHF.